These 22 T cell receptor beta chains were sequenced from one sample in a study of identical twins. TCRdb re-called the 5' RACE reads through MiXCR, storing one row per CDR3 protein. Of some 1,600,000 distinct CDR3 sequences in the sample, around a third were seen once. The specimen was cord blood. These receptors originate from a newborn girl in good health.

The chain combines TRBV5-1 with TRBJ2-5; D ambiguous. The CDR3 runs to 17 residues. V was clipped by 1 base and J by 0 bases, with 16 bases between them. Germline CDR1 SGHRS, CDR2 YFSETQ. The CDR3 region has the DNA TGCGCCAGCAGCTTGTATGGGTCCCAACTGTACCAAGAGACCCAGTACTTC. Translating gives CASSLYGSQLYQETQYF.

This clonotype turned up a few times. The rearrangement joins TRBV7-2 to TRBJ2-5; 8 nucleotides align to TRBD2. The DNA end lines up better with TRBJ2-7; the J call may be wrong. CDR3 length equals 14 residues. Germline CDR1 and CDR2: SGHTA and FQGNSA. CDR3 region: CASSHTGRAYEQYF. The CDR3 coding sequence is TGTGCCAGCAGCCATACCGGGAGGGCCTACGAGCAGTACTTC.

The sample holds a few counts of this clonotype. The V call is TRBV24-1, the J call TRBJ1-1; D not certain. The CDR3 consists of 13 residues. Looked up from germline, CDR1 is KGHDR and CDR2 is SFDVKD. V dropped 9 bases and J dropped 1 base, with 11 bases sitting between them. CDR3 DNA: TGTGCCACCGTCGAGTCCGAGAACACTGAAGCTTTCTTT. Protein sequence: CATVESENTEAFF.

The genes are TRBV12-5 and TRBJ2-1; 10 bases are shared with TRBD2. In germline, CDR1 is LGHNT, CDR2 FRNRAP. V dropped 2 bases and J dropped 3; count of bases not matched to a gene: 4. CDR3 length equals 16 residues. The CDR3 bases are TGTGCTAGTGGTTTGCAACGGACTAGCGGCTACAATGAGCAGTTCTTC. Its translation: CASGLQRTSGYNEQFF.

This chain uses TRBV2 with TRBJ2-1, with unresolved D. Trimming took off 3 bases at V and 6 bases at J, with 9 bases between the two ends. Germline V gene sequence: CDR1 SNHLY, CDR2 FYNNEI. The length of the CDR3 is 13 residues. The CDR3 here is CASSEGFTNEQFF. The CDR3 nucleotides are TGTGCCAGCAGTGAGGGCTTTACCAATGAGCAGTTCTTC. The variable domain in full, with the rest retrieved from reference TRBV2 and TRBJ2-1, is EPEVTQTPSHQVTQMGQEVILRCVPISNHLYFYWYRQILGQKVEFLVSFYNNEISEKSEIFDDQFSVERPDGSNFTLKIRSTKLEDSAMYFCASSEGFTNEQFFGPGTRLTVL.

The V call is TRBV20-1, the J call TRBJ2-6; D gene uncertain. The CDR3 contains 15 residues. CDR1 is DFQATT and CDR2 is SNEGSKA in the germline V gene (reference sequence). Between the trimmed V and J ends, which lost 2 bases and 0 bases, there was a span of 8 bases. CDR3 in DNA: TGCAGTGCTAGATTACGTCCCTCTGGGGCCAACGTCCTGACTTTC. Its translation is CSARLRPSGANVLTF.

The rearrangement uses TRBV21-1 and TRBJ1-2. TRBV21-1 has pseudogene status. This CDR3 has 14 residues. The CDR3 region is CASSKRKGSYGYTF. The CDR3 nucleotides read TGTGCCAGCAGCAAGAGAAAGGGTTCCTATGGCTACACCTTC.

In its sample, this clonotype was seen a few times. The chain employs TRBV6-5 and TRBJ2-1; D unresolved. V was trimmed by 5 bases and J by 3 bases, leaving 17 bases between them. The CDR3 consists of 16 residues. The germline gives CDR1 MNHEY, CDR2 SVGAGI. The CDR3 region is CASSLTTTPYYNEQFF. CDR3 nucleotides: TGTGCCAGCAGTCTGACAACTACCCCTTACTACAATGAGCAGTTCTTC.

This chain uses TRBV30 with TRBJ2-7; D remains unclear. Germline V gene sequence: CDR1 GTSNPN, CDR2 SVGIG (reference sequence). Trimming shortened V by 4 bases and J by 3 bases, and 7 bases separated the two germline ends. The CDR3 length is 11 residues. The CDR3 loop is CAWTVGYEQYF. The DNA for the CDR3 is TGTGCCTGGACAGTTGGCTACGAGCAGTACTTC.

The CDR3 spells CASSESGTGTYGYTF. CDR3 DNA: TGTGCCAGCAGTGAATCCGGGACAGGGACCTATGGCTACACCTTC. The chain combines TRBV25-1 with TRBJ1-2; 9 bases align to TRBD1. The CDR3 is 15 amino acids. The V segment lost 1 base and the J segment 4 bases; nucleotides outside the gene matches: 4. The germline CDR1 and CDR2 sequences are MGHDK and SYGVNS.

This clonotype was seen only a few times. This chain links TRBV29-1 with TRBJ2-3, with 8 bases identical to TRBD2. Germline lookup yields CDR1 SQVTM and CDR2 ANQGSEA. The V segment lost 4 bases and the J segment 5 bases; nucleotides outside the gene matches: 2. There are 12 residues in the CDR3. The CDR3 bases are TGCAGCGTTGCCGGGGGGGGAGATACGCAGTATTTT. It is translated as CSVAGGGDTQYF.

The chain has TRBV11-2 and TRBJ2-7; 11 bases are shared with TRBD1. The CDR3 is 17 amino acids. Germline V CDR1 and CDR2: SGHAT, FQNNGV. V was pared by 4 bases and J by 2 bases, with 10 bases of the junction left unmatched. CDR3 coding DNA: TGTGCCAGCAGCTCATTTACCGGGACAGGGGGGACCTACGAGCAGTACTTC. This translates into CASSSFTGTGGTYEQYF.

CDR3 sequence reads: CARPWDRNTEAFF. The CDR3 DNA is TGTGCCAGACCTTGGGATCGGAACACTGAAGCTTTCTTT. V is TRBV6-6 and J is TRBJ1-1; no reliable D call. The CDR3 length is 13 residues. Germline values: CDR1 MNHNY, CDR2 SVGAGI (reference sequence). Trimming shortened V by 9 bases and J by 1 base, and 12 bases separated the two germline ends.

The chain combines TRBV11-2 with TRBJ2-5, with D perhaps matching TRBD1 (5 bases). From germline, CDR1 is SGHAT and CDR2 FQNNGV. Trimming pared 5 bases from V and 2 bases from J, leaving 12 bases between. The CDR3 spans 14 residues. Here the CDR3 reads CASSQRQIQETQYF. The CDR3 DNA reads TGTGCCAGCAGCCAGAGACAGATACAAGAGACCCAGTACTTC.

This sequence joins TRBV6-5 and TRBJ1-2; 7 nucleotides align to TRBD1. The CDR3 runs 14 residues. V shed 0 bases, J shed 8 bases, and the junction held 6 bases outside the gene matches. Per germline, CDR1 MNHEY and CDR2 SVGAGI. CDR3 region: CASSYSPGGRGYTF. The CDR3 DNA reads as TGTGCCAGCAGTTACTCGCCAGGGGGAAGGGGCTACACCTTC.

Ten or more counts support this clonotype. The chain combines TRBV28 with TRBJ1-5, with D possibly being TRBD1 (6 bases). This CDR3 has 17 residues. The V end was cut by 3 bases, the J end by 7 bases, with 22 bases between. Looked up from germline, CDR1 is MDHEN and CDR2 is SYDVKM. The CDR3 protein is CASSLGWVRGLGQPQHF. The CDR3, as DNA: TGTGCCAGCAGTTTGGGATGGGTCAGGGGATTGGGGCAGCCCCAGCATTTT.

The CDR3 sequence is CSAARGGVYNEQFF. The DNA for the CDR3 is TGCAGTGCCGCAAGGGGTGGGGTCTACAATGAGCAGTTCTTC. V is TRBV20-1 and J is TRBJ2-1, with a possible D match to TRBD1 (5 bases). Germline lookup yields CDR1 DFQATT and CDR2 SNEGSKA (reference sequence). The V and J ends lost 6 bases and 3 bases respectively, with 15 bases between them. This CDR3 spans 14 amino acids.

The chain links TRBV12-3 or TRBV12-4 to TRBJ2-7, with TRBD1 matching over 7 bases. CDR3 length: 15 residues. V shed 5 bases and J 4 bases; nucleotides not matched to a gene: 11. CDR3: CASSLSWTGRYEQYF. The CDR3 DNA reads TGTGCCAGCAGTCTGTCCTGGACAGGCCGTTACGAGCAGTACTTC.

This sequence joins TRBV20-1 and TRBJ1-5; D is uncertain. CDR1 is DFQATT, CDR2 SNEGSKA, per germline (reference sequence). This CDR3 contains 13 residues. The germline V and J ends were trimmed by 3 bases and 3 bases, with 9 bases remaining between them. CDR3 loop: CSARTDHNQPQHF. DNA of the CDR3: TGCAGTGCTAGGACGGACCACAATCAGCCCCAGCATTTT.

The rearrangement links TRBV6-1 to TRBJ1-2, with 8 bases identical to TRBD1. Looked up from germline, CDR1 is MNHNS and CDR2 is SASEGT. The junction had 5 bases not matched to a gene; V was cut back by 7 bases and J by 4 bases. The CDR3 length is 13 residues. The CDR3 sequence is CASKIGQGYGYTF. The CDR3 DNA sequence: TGTGCCAGCAAGATTGGACAGGGCTATGGCTACACCTTC.

This chain uses TRBV29-1 with TRBJ1-1; TRBD1 agrees at 7 bases. This CDR3 spans 13 amino acids. CDR1 is SQVTM, CDR2 ANQGSEA, per germline. V was pared by 7 bases and J by 1 base, with 6 bases of the junction left unmatched. CDR3 protein: CSADDRANTEAFF. For the CDR3, the DNA is TGCAGCGCCGACGACAGGGCGAACACTGAAGCTTTCTTT.

The CDR3 nucleotides are TGCAGTGCTAAACAGGGAGGCCATGGCTACACCTTC. Translated: CSAKQGGHGYTF. The chain carries TRBV20-1 and TRBJ1-2, with a tentative D call TRBD1 (6 bases). This CDR3 spans 12 amino acids. Germline lookup yields CDR1 DFQATT and CDR2 SNEGSKA (reference sequence). Between the trimmed V and J ends, which lost 4 bases and 6 bases, there was a span of 12 bases.